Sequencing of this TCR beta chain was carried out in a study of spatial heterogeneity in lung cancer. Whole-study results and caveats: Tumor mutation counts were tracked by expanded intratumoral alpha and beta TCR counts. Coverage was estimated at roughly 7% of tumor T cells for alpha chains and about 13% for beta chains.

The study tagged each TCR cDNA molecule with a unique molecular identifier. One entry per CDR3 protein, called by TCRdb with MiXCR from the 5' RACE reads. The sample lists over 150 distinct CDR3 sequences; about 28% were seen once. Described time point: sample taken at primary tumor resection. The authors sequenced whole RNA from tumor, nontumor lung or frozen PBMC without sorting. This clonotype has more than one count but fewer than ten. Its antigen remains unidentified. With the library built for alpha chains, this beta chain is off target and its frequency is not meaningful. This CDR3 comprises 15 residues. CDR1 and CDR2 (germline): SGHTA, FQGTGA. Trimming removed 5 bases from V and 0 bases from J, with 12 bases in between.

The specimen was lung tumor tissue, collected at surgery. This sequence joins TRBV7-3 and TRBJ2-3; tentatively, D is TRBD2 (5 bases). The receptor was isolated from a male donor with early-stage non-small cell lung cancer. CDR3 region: CASSAVAISTDTQYF. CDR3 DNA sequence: TGTGCCAGCAGCGCCGTAGCGATTAGCACAGATACGCAGTATTTT. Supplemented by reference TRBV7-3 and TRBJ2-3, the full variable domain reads GAGVSQTPSNKVTEKGKYVELRCDPISGHTALYWYRQSLGQGPEFLIYFQGTGAADDSGLPNDRFFAVRPEGSVSTLKIQRTERGDSAVYLCASSAVAISTDTQYFGPGTRLTVL.